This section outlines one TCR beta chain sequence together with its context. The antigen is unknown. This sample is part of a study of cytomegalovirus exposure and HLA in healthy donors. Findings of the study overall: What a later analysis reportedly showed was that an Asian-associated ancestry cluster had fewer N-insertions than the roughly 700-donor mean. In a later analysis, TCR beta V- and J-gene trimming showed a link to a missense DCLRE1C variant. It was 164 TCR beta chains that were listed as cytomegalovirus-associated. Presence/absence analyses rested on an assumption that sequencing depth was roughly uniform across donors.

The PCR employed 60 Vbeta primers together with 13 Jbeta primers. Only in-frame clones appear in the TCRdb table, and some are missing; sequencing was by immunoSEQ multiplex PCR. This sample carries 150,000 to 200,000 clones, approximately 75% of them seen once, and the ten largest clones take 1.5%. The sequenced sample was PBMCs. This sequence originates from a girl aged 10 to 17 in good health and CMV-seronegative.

The CDR3 DNA is TGTGCCAGCAGCCAGGGAGGGCAGCAGACCCAGTACTTC. Amino acid sequence: CASSQGGQQTQYF. The chain employs TRBV14 and TRBJ2-5, with 7 positions matching TRBD2. The CDR3 has 13 amino acids. V lost 3 bases and J lost 6; bases outside the gene matches: 4. Germline V gene lookup returns CDR1 SGHDN and CDR2 FVKESK.